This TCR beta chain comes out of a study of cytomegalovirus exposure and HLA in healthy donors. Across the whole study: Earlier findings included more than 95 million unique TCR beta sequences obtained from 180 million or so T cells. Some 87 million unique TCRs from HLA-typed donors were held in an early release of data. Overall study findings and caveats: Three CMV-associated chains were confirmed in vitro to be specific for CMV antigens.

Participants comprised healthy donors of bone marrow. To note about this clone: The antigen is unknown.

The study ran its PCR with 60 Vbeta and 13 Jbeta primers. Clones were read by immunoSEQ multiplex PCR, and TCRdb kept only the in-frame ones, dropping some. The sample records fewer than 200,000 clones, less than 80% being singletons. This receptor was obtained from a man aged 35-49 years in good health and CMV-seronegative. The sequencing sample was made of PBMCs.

CDR3 nucleotides: TGTGCCAGCAGTTATCCCTCGGGTGGAAACACCATATATTTT. It encodes CASSYPSGGNTIYF. The genes are TRBV28 and TRBJ1-3; no clear D gene. This CDR3 contains 14 residues. CDR1 and CDR2 (germline): MDHEN, SYDVKM. Trimming removed 4 bases at V and 3 bases at J, with 10 bases between.